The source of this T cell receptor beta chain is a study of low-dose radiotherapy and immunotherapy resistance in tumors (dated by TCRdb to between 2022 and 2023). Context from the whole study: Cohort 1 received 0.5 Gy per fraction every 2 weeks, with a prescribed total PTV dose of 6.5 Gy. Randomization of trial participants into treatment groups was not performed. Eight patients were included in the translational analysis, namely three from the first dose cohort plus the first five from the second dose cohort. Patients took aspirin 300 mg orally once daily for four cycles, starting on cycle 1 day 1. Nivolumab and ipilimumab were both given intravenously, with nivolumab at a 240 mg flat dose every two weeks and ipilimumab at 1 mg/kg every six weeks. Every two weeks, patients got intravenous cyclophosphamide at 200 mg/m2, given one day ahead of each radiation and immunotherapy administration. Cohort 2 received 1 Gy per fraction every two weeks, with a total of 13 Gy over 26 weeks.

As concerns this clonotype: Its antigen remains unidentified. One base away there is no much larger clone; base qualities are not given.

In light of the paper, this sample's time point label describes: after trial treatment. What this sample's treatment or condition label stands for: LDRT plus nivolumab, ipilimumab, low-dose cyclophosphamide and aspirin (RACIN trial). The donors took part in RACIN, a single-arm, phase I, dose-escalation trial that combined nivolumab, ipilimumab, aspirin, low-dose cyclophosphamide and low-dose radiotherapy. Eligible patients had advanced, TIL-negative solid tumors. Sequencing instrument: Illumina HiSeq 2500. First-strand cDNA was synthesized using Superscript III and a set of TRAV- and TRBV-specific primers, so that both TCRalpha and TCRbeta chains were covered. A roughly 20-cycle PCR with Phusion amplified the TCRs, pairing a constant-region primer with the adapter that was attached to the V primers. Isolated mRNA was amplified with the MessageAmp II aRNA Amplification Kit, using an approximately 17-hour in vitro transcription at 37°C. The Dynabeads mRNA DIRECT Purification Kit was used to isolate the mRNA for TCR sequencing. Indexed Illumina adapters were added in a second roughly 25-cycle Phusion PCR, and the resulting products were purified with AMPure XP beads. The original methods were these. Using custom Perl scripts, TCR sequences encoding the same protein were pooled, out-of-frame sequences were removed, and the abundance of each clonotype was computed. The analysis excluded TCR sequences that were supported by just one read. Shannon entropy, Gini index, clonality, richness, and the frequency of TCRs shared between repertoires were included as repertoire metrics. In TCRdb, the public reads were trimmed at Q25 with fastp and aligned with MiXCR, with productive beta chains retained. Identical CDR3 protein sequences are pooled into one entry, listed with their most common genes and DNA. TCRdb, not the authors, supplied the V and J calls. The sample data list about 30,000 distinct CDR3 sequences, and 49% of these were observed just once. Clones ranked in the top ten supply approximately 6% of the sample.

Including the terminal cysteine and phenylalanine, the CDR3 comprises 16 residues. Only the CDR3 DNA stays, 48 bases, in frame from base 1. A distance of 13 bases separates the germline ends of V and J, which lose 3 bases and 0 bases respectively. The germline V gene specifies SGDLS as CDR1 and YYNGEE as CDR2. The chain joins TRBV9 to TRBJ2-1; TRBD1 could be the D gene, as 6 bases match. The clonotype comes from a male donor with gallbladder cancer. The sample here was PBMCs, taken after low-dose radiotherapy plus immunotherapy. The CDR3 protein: CASSASGQLSYNEQFF. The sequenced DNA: TGTGCCAGCAGCGCCTCTGGACAGCTCTCCTACAATGAGCAGTTCTTC.